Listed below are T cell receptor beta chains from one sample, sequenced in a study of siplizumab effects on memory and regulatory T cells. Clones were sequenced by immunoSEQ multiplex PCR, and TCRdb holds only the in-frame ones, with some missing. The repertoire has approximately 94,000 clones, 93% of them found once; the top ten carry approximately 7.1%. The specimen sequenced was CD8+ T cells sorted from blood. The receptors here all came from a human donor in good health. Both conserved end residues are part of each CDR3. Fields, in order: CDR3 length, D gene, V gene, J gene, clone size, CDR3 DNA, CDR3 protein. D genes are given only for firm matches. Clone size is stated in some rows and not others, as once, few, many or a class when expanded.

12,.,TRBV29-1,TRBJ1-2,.,TGCAGCGTTGAAGATCGCGACTATGGCTACACCTTC,CSVEDRDYGYTF
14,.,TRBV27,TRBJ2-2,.,TGTGCCAGCCGACGACAACCGGGGGCCGGGGAGCTGTTTTTT,CASRRQPGAGELFF
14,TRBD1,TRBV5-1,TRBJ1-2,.,TGCGCCAGCAGCCCGGGACAGGGACAGTATGGCTACACCTTC,CASSPGQGQYGYTF
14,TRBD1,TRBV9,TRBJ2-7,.,TGTGCCAGCAGCGAAGGGACAGGGGTTTACGAGCAGTACTTC,CASSEGTGVYEQYF
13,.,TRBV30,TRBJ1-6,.,TGTGCCTGGAGTGAACACTGGAATTCACCCCTCCACTTT,CAWSEHWNSPLHF
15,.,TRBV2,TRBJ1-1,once,TGTGCCAGCAGTGACTCGGCCCTAATGAACACTGAAGCTTTCTTT,CASSDSALMNTEAFF
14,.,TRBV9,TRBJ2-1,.,TGTGCCAGCAACGATGGGACAACCTACAATGAGCAGTTCTTC,CASNDGTTYNEQFF
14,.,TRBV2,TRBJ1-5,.,TGTGCCAGCAGTGACGGACCGAGCAATCAGCCCCAGCATTTT,CASSDGPSNQPQHF
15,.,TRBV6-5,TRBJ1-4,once,TGTGCCAGCAGTAGAGAGGGACGGCTTAATGAAAAACTGTTTTTT,CASSREGRLNEKLFF
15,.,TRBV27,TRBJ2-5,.,TGTGCCAGCAAAACTAGCCTAGCAGATCTAGAGACCCAGTACTTC,CASKTSLADLETQYF
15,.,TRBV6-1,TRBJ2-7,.,TGTGCCAGCAGTGAAGGTGTGTTTAGCTCCTACGAGCAGTACTTC,CASSEGVFSSYEQYF
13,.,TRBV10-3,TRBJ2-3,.,TGTGCCATCAGCGGGGAGAGCACAGATACGCAGTATTTT,CAISGESTDTQYF
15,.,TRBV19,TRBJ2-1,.,TGTGCCAGTAGTACTGGGGACCCCAGCTACAATGAGCAGTTCTTC,CASSTGDPSYNEQFF
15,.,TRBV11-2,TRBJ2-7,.,TGTGCCAGCAGCTTAGATCTTGACAACTCCTACGAGCAGTACTTC,CASSLDLDNSYEQYF
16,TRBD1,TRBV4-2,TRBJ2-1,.,TGTGCCAGCAGCCACGAGTACAGGGGACATTACAATGAGCAGTTCTTC,CASSHEYRGHYNEQFF
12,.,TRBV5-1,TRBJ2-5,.,TGCGCCAGCAGCCCCGGAATGGAGACCCAGTACTTC,CASSPGMETQYF
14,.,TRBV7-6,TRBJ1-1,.,TGTGCCAGCAGCTTTCCTGTAACGGGGACTGAAGCTTTCTTT,CASSFPVTGTEAFF
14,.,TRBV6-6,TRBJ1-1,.,TGTGCCAGCAGTTACTCGGTACAGAACACTGAAGCTTTCTTT,CASSYSVQNTEAFF
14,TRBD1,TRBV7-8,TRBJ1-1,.,TGTGCCAGCAGCGAACAGGGGTTACATACTGAAGCTTTCTTT,CASSEQGLHTEAFF
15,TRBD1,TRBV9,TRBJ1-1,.,TGTGCCAGCAGCGCAGGACAGGGACTCGTGACTGAAGCTTTCTTT,CASSAGQGLVTEAFF
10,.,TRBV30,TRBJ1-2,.,TGTGCCTGGAGTGCGATTCGGACCAACTTC,CAWSAIRTNF
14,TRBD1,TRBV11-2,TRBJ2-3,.,TGTGCCAGCAGCTCGGGACAGGGGGTAGATACGCAGTATTTT,CASSSGQGVDTQYF
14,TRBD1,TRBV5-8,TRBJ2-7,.,TGTGCCAGCAGCCCGGACAGGGGGGCCTACGAGCAGTACTTC,CASSPDRGAYEQYF
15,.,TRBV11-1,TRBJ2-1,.,TGTGCCAGCAGCCCCCTTCCCGAGGGATACAATGAGCAGTTCTTC,CASSPLPEGYNEQFF
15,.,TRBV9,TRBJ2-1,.,TGTGCCAGCAGCGCTACGGGGGGCCGAATCAGTGAGCAGTTCTTC,CASSATGGRISEQFF
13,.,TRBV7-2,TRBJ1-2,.,TGTGCCAGCAGCTTAGGGACAGTCTATGGCTACACCTTC,CASSLGTVYGYTF
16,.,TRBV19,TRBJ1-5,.,TGTGCCAGTAGTAAGGACATCCCCCAAAGCAATCAGCCCCAGCATTTT,CASSKDIPQSNQPQHF
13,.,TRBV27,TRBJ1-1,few,TGTGCCAGCAGTTTAGGTGCGAACACTGAAGCTTTCTTT,CASSLGANTEAFF
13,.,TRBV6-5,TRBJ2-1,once,TGTGCCAGCAGTTATCGAGGGGACAATGAGCAGTTCTTC,CASSYRGDNEQFF
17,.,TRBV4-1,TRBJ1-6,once,TGCGCCAGCAGCCAAGATTTTGGCGCGGGGAATAATTCACCCCTCCACTTT,CASSQDFGAGNNSPLHF
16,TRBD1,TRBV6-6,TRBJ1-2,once,TGTGCCAGCAGTTATAGGGGGCAGGCCCATGGTGATGGCTACACCTTC,CASSYRGQAHGDGYTF
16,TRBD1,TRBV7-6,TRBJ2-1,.,TGTGCCAGCAGCGTTAGACCGGGACAGGGTTTCTATGAGCAGTTCTTC,CASSVRPGQGFYEQFF
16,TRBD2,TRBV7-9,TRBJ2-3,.,TGTGCCAGCAGCGGAGCTAGCGGGGGAGGCACAGATACGCAGTATTTT,CASSGASGGGTDTQYF